This T cell receptor (beta chain) was identified in a study of blood T cell repertoires in COVID-19. For the study at large: The study drew acute and convalescent COVID-19 samples from the United States, Italy and Spain. The cDNA or gDNA used as material had been derived from T cells, B-cell-depleted T cells, or PBMCs.

Authors' analysis steps: Using reference gene primer amplification, nucleated cell counts were estimated. Method: immunoSEQ multiplex PCR; TCRdb's copy keeps in-frame clones and lacks some. V and J calls and clone size are those listed in that table; D and trimming were worked out from the DNA. The table lists under 300,000 clones, approximately 87% of them singletons. The receptor was isolated from a man aged 55 to 70 with acute or convalescent COVID-19. Sequenced input: peripheral blood.

The CDR3 region is CATSDRYRGPDTQYF. In nucleotides, the CDR3 is TGTGCCACCAGTGACCGCTACAGGGGACCAGATACGCAGTATTTT. The rearrangement uses TRBV24-1 and TRBJ2-3; 7 bases are a match to TRBD1. Germline assignment: CDR1 KGHDR and CDR2 SFDVKD. J was trimmed by 4 bases and V by 4 bases; bases with no gene match: 7. This CDR3 has 15 amino acids.